This entry describes one TCR beta chain. The data were taken from a study of PD-L1 blockade in urothelial cancer. Across the whole study: Prior exposure to chemotherapy in patients amounted to 0 to 3 regimens received. T cells were recovered from blood samples at a median of roughly 150,000.

The germline V gene has CDR1 MNHEY and CDR2 SVGAGI. This CDR3 region has 15 residues. V lost 6 bases and J lost 3; bases outside the gene matches: 9. Data came from immunoSEQ multiplex PCR; TCRdb stores just in-frame clones and leaves some out. The sample contains just under 45,000 clones, 80% to 90% of which appear only once. Described time point: peripheral blood 6 weeks after treatment start. The gene calls are TRBV6-5 and TRBJ1-2; the match to TRBD1 covers 8 bases. The sequencing used PBMCs, collected around atezolizumab (anti-PD-L1) treatment. The receptor was derived from a man between 60 and 75 years old with urothelial cancer. In DNA, the CDR3 is TGTGCCAGCAGGCCTACGACAGGGGCGGACTATGGCTACACCTTC. It codes for CASRPTTGADYGYTF.